The 6 T cell receptor beta chains presented below share a single source sample, sequenced in a study of cytomegalovirus exposure and HLA in healthy donors (dated by TCRdb to 2017 to 2019). The library was obtained by the immunoSEQ multiplex PCR assay. For the multiplex PCR, a mixture combining 60 forward primers for TCR Vbeta segments and 13 reverse primers for TCR Jbeta segments was used. Entries here come from immuneACCESS through TCRdb and include only in-frame sequences with V and J called. Some clones fail to appear in such tables; in the studies checked, an unresolved V gene covers under half of the shortfall, and the cause of the remainder is unknown. The sample data list over 120,000 clones, and about 80% of these were observed just once. The biggest ten clones account for around 2.5% of the sample. Sequenced material: PBMCs. The receptors were gathered from a woman between 18 and 29 years old in good health and CMV-seropositive.

This clone was found a few times. CDR3 protein: CASSLSTGGTEQYF. As DNA, the CDR3 is TGTGCCAGCAGTTTATCTACAGGCGGCACCGAGCAGTACTTC. The chain joins TRBV28 to TRBJ2-7, with D perhaps TRBD1 (5 bases). CDR1 and CDR2 from the germline V gene are MDHEN and SYDVKM. The CDR3 spans 14 residues. Trimming pared 1 base from V and 6 bases from J, leaving 13 bases between.

The V gene is TRBV10-2, the J gene TRBJ1-1; no clear D. In germline, CDR1 is WSHSY, CDR2 SAAADI. This CDR3 comprises 17 residues. Trimming took 0 bases from V and 1 from J, leaving 15 bases between them. CDR3 loop: CASSESVSVIKNTEAFF. In nucleotides, the CDR3 is TGCGCCAGCAGTGAGTCTGTATCGGTTATAAAGAACACTGAAGCTTTCTTT.

This clone came up a few times. The chain recombines TRBV18 with TRBJ2-7, with D unresolved. CDR3 length equals 13 residues. Germline CDR1 KGHSH, CDR2 LQKENI. With 5 bases removed from V and 1 base from J, the gap between germline ends came to 9 bases. CDR3 DNA: TGTGCCAGCTCAGCCCTACCTTCCTACGAGCAGTACTTC. Translated, it gives CASSALPSYEQYF.

This clone was seen a single time. This chain connects TRBV5-1 to TRBJ2-5; 9 nucleotides line up with TRBD2. Germline loops: CDR1 SGHRS, CDR2 YFSETQ. There are 12 residues in the CDR3. V shed 7 bases, J shed 4 bases, and the junction held 2 bases outside the gene matches. The CDR3 bases are TGCGCCAGCCGGCGGGGGGGAGAGACCCAGTACTTC. It encodes CASRRGGETQYF.

This sequence joins TRBV9 and TRBJ2-7; 9 nucleotides align to TRBD2. There are 14 residues in the CDR3. Germline values: CDR1 SGDLS, CDR2 YYNGEE. The ends lost 0 bases at V and 4 bases at J; junction bases unmatched: 2. The CDR3 nucleotides read TGTGCCAGCAGCGTAGCGAGCGGGGGGTACGAGCAGTACTTC. Translation gives CASSVASGGYEQYF.

The chain recombines TRBV28 with TRBJ2-7; the match to TRBD1 covers 7 bases. Germline values: CDR1 MDHEN, CDR2 SYDVKM. V gave up 1 base and J gave up 4 bases; unmatched junction bases: 10. The CDR3 has 16 residues. CDR3 in amino acids: CASSLSSGQSPYEQYF. Here the CDR3 DNA reads TGTGCCAGCAGTTTATCATCGGGACAGAGTCCTTACGAGCAGTACTTC.